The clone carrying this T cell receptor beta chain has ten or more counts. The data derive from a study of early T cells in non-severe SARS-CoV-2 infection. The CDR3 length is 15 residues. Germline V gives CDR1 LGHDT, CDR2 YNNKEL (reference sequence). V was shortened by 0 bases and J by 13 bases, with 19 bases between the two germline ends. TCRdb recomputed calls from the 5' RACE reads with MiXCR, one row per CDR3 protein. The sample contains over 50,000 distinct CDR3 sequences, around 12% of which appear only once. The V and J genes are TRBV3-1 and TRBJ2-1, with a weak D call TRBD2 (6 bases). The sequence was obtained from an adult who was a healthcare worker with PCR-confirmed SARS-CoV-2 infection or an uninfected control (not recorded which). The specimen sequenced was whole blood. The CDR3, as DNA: TGTGCCAGCAGCCAAGATCCCCGGGCGGGGCGCGAACAGTTCTTC. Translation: CASSQDPRAGREQFF.